This T cell receptor beta chain was recovered during a study of blood T cells in healthy people across ages. Points from the study as a whole: Versus aged donors, long-lived donors had higher diversity and more naive CD4+ cells.

As concerns this clonotype: Its antigen is undetermined.

Germline V gives CDR1 SEHNR, CDR2 FQNEAQ (reference sequence). V trimming: 1 base; J trimming: 4 bases; junction bases outside the gene matches: 5. This CDR3 has 15 residues. Peripheral blood, about 9.8 milliliters per donor, was collected. Primers used in a second PCR of about 6 to 12 cycles were a sample-barcoded 5' primer and a J-beta primer mix. Carrying 12 random nucleotides, a template-switch adaptor labeled each individual cDNA molecule. TCRdb passed the 5' RACE reads through MiXCR, listing each CDR3 protein once. Here the sample spans around 1,100,000 distinct CDR3 sequences, more than 30% being singletons.

This chain joins TRBV7-9 and TRBJ1-1; TRBD1 agrees at 8 bases. The sample was blood. This TCR was recovered from a man aged 18 to 29 in good health. Written as DNA, the CDR3 is TGTGCCAGCAGCTTAGGGTTGGACAGGGCCACTGAAGCTTTCTTT. Protein: CASSLGLDRATEAFF. Using reference TRBV7-9 and TRBJ1-1 for the parts outside the CDR3, the full variable domain is DTGVSQNPRHKITKRGQNVTFRCDPISEHNRLYWYRQTLGQGPEFLTYFQNEAQLEKSRLLSDRFSAERPKGSFSTLEIQRTEQGDSAMYLCASSLGLDRATEAFFGQGTRLTVV.